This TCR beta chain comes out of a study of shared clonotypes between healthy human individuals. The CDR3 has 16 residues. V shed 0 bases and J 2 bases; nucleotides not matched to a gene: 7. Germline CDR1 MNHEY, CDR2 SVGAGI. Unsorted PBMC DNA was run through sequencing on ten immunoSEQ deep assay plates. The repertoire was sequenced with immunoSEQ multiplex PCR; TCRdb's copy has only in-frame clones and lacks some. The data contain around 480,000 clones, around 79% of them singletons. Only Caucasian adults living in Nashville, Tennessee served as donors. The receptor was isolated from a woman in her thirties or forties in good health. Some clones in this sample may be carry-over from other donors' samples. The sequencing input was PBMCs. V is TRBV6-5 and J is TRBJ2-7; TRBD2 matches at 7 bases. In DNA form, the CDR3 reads TGTGCCAGCAGTTACTCGAGGGCTAGCGGTGCCTACGAGCAGTACTTC. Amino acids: CASSYSRASGAYEQYF.